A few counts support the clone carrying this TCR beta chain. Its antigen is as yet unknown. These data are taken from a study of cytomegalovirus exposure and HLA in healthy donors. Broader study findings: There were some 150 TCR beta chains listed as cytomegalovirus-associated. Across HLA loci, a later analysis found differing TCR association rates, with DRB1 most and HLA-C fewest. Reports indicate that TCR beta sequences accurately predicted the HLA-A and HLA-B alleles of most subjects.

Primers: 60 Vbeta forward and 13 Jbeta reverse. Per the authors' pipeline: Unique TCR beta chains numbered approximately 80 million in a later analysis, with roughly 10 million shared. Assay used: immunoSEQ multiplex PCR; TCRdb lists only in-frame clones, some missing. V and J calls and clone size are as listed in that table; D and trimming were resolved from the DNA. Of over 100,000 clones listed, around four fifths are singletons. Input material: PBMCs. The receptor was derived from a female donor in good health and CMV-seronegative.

CDR3 nucleotide sequence: TGTGCCAGCAGCCAAAGCCCCTCTGTAAGGGGATATAGCAATCAGCCCCAGCATTTT. It translates to CASSQSPSVRGYSNQPQHF. V usage is TRBV14 and J usage is TRBJ1-5; tentatively, D is TRBD1 (5 bases). The CDR3 length is 19 residues. CDR1 and CDR2 from the germline V gene are SGHDN and FVKESK. V was cut by 2 bases and J by 0 bases, with 20 bases left in between.